These 27 T cell receptor beta chains share one sample of origin, sequenced in a study of PD-L1 blockade in urothelial cancer listed by TCRdb under 2017. Library construction relied on the immunoSEQ multiplex PCR assay. Sourced from immuneACCESS, this table was stored by TCRdb with only in-frame sequences that have V and J called. A share of the clones is absent; for the studies checked, an unresolved V gene accounts for under half, and the remainder has no known explanation. This sample gives approximately 51,000 clones in total; 86% of them show up just once. The top ten clones comprise 16% of the sample. This sample comprised PBMCs, obtained around atezolizumab (anti-PD-L1) treatment. Receptors were obtained from a man between 60 and 75 years old with urothelial cancer.

The CDR3 region is CASSQDMWAGTSGRARYEQFF. DNA for the CDR3: TGTGCCAGCAGCCAAGACATGTGGGCCGGGACTAGCGGGAGGGCCAGGTATGAGCAGTTCTTC. The chain is built from TRBV14 and TRBJ2-1; 16 bases map to TRBD2. There are 21 residues in the CDR3. J was trimmed by 8 bases and V by 0 bases; bases with no gene match: 16. CDR1 and CDR2 (germline): SGHDN, FVKESK.

DNA of the CDR3: TGTGCCAGCAGAACTCATAGCAATCAGCCCCAGCATTTT. Its translation: CASRTHSNQPQHF. The rearrangement links TRBV27 to TRBJ1-5; D is undetermined. This CDR3 region has 13 residues. CDR1 MNHEY and CDR2 SMNVEV come from the germline V gene (reference sequence). V was cut by 6 bases and J by 0 bases, with 6 bases left in between.

V and J are TRBV7-9 and TRBJ2-5; 14 bases line up with TRBD2. V lost 6 bases, J lost 4 bases, and 7 bases stayed unmatched. CDR3 length equals 16 residues. CDR1 is SEHNR, CDR2 FQNEAQ, per germline (reference sequence). CDR3: CASRTGGTSGRETQYF. As DNA, the CDR3 is TGTGCCAGCAGGACTGGGGGGACTAGCGGGAGAGAGACCCAGTACTTC.

This chain connects TRBV7-8 to TRBJ1-2, with TRBD1 identical over 9 bases. V lost 5 bases, J lost 7 bases, and 17 bases stayed unmatched. CDR1 and CDR2 (germline): SGHVS, FQNEAQ. CDR3 length equals 17 residues. The CDR3 DNA follows: TGTGCCAGCAGCGACGCCTTGCCGGGACAGGGAATCGGTGGCTACACCTTC. It is translated as CASSDALPGQGIGGYTF.

V and J are TRBV6-5 and TRBJ1-1; D may be TRBD1 (6 bases). V was cut by 6 bases and J by 9 bases, with 20 bases left in between. Germline-derived CDR1 and CDR2 are MNHEY and SVGAGI. The CDR3 length is 14 residues. The CDR3 reads CASSRSGGGSQAFF. CDR3 bases: TGTGCCAGCAGCCGGTCGGGGGGCGGTTCACAAGCTTTCTTT.

The rearrangement joins TRBV7-6 to TRBJ1-3, with a weak D call TRBD1 (6 bases). The CDR3 loop spans 16 amino acids. The V and J ends lost 11 bases and 1 base respectively, with 21 bases between them. The V gene's germline CDR1 is SGHVS and CDR2 FNYEAQ. For the CDR3, the DNA is TGTGCCCGCAACCCCACAGGGTCGGATTCTGGAAACACCATATATTTT. Its protein product is CARNPTGSDSGNTIYF.

The J gene is TRBJ2-1, the V gene TRBV5-1; D unresolved. V was cut by 2 bases and J by 12 bases, with 15 bases left in between. This CDR3 spans 13 amino acids. Germline V gene lookup returns CDR1 SGHRS and CDR2 YFSETQ. The CDR3 here is CASSLSERLGQFF. As DNA, the CDR3 is TGCGCCAGCAGCTTATCGGAGCGTTTGGGGCAGTTCTTC. Together with reference TRBV5-1 and TRBJ2-1, the CDR3 gives the full variable domain: KAGVTQTPRYLIKTRGQQVTLSCSPISGHRSVSWYQQTPGQGLQFLFEYFSETQRNKGNFPGRFSGRQFSNSRSEMNVSTLELGDSALYLCASSLSERLGQFFGPGTRLTVL.

J is TRBJ2-7 and V is TRBV27; 8 nucleotides line up with TRBD2. The V gene end was trimmed by 5 bases and the J gene end by 2 bases; junction bases not matched to a gene: 17. The CDR3 totals 18 residues. Germline values: CDR1 MNHEY, CDR2 SMNVEV (reference sequence). The CDR3 loop is CASSRSTLPQRGTYEQYF. The CDR3 nucleotides are TGTGCCAGCAGTCGATCCACCCTCCCACAGCGGGGGACCTACGAGCAGTACTTC.

This clone was found a few times. The chain employs TRBV4-3 and TRBJ2-3; D is uncertain. The length of the CDR3 is 15 residues. Germline values: CDR1 LGHNA, CDR2 YSLEER. V lost 0 bases to trimming and J lost 4 bases, with 11 bases between them. CDR3 sequence reads: CASSQDLPRPDTQYF. The DNA of the CDR3 is TGCGCCAGCAGCCAAGATTTACCGAGGCCAGATACGCAGTATTTT.

The chain recombines TRBV7-9 with TRBJ2-1, with D possibly matching TRBD2 (6 bases). With 6 bases removed from V and 6 bases from J, the gap between germline ends came to 15 bases. The CDR3 is 14 residues long. CDR1 SEHNR and CDR2 FQNEAQ come from the germline V gene (reference sequence). The CDR3 DNA is TGTGCCAGCAGTTTTTTCGTCGGGGGCAATGAGCAGTTCTTC. It translates to CASSFFVGGNEQFF.

The chain links TRBV5-1 to TRBJ2-5; maybe TRBD1 (6 bases). CDR3 length: 15 residues. From germline, CDR1 is SGHRS and CDR2 YFSETQ. V was shortened by 0 bases and J by 0 bases, with 9 bases between the two germline ends. Written as DNA, the CDR3 is TGCGCCAGCAGCTTGGAAGGGGGACACCAAGAGACCCAGTACTTC. It yields the protein CASSLEGGHQETQYF.

This rearrangement joins TRBV11-2 to TRBJ1-2, with 7 bases matching TRBD1. The CDR3 sequence is 17 residues long. Trimming at V came to 1 base and at J to 4 bases, leaving 12 bases not matched to a gene. Germline CDR1 reads SGHAT; CDR2 reads FQNNGV. As DNA, the CDR3 is TGTGCCAGCAGCTTAGCCGGGCCGACAGGGTTCCTCTATGGCTACACCTTC. It specifies CASSLAGPTGFLYGYTF.

The rearrangement uses TRBV6-6 and TRBJ1-1; D is undetermined. CDR3 length equals 13 residues. Trimming stripped 7 bases from V and 0 bases from J, with 9 bases between. The germline CDR1 and CDR2 sequences are MNHNY and SVGAGI (reference sequence). The CDR3 DNA follows: TGTGCCAGCAAAGACAATCTGAACACTGAAGCTTTCTTT. It specifies CASKDNLNTEAFF.

V and J are TRBV9 and TRBJ2-2; D is perhaps TRBD2 (6 bases). Trimming cost V 2 bases and J 2 bases, with 10 bases left between them. This CDR3 region has 15 residues. In germline, CDR1 is SGDLS, CDR2 YYNGEE. The CDR3 reads CASSVDGGNTGELFF. CDR3 nucleotides: TGTGCCAGCAGCGTGGACGGGGGAAACACCGGGGAGCTGTTTTTT.

The gene calls are TRBV28 and TRBJ2-7; possibly TRBD2 for D (5 bases). CDR1 and CDR2 (germline): MDHEN, SYDVKM. The CDR3 consists of 12 residues. The V end lost 3 bases, the J end lost 3 bases, and 6 bases lay between the germline ends. The CDR3 loop is CASSFGVYEQYF. As DNA, the CDR3 is TGTGCCAGCAGTTTCGGGGTCTACGAGCAGTACTTC.

In DNA form, the CDR3 reads TGTGCCTGGGGGAGAAGCTCCTACGAGCAGTACTTC. Its translation is CAWGRSSYEQYF. The V and J genes are TRBV30 and TRBJ2-7, with D possibly being TRBD2 (5 bases). The CDR3 covers 12 residues. Trimming left V 5 bases short and J 0 bases short, with 8 bases between. CDR1 and CDR2 from the germline V gene are GTSNPN and SVGIG (reference sequence).

This chain uses TRBV7-9 with TRBJ2-7; 8 positions match TRBD1. This CDR3 contains 13 residues. The germline gives CDR1 SEHNR, CDR2 FQNEAQ (reference sequence). The ends lost 4 bases at V and 5 bases at J; junction bases unmatched: 4. CDR3 sequence: CASSSTGDHEQYF. CDR3 in DNA: TGTGCCAGCAGCTCGACAGGGGACCACGAGCAGTACTTC.

This clone was detected only a few times. V and J are TRBV6-5 and TRBJ1-2; 9 bases map to TRBD1. Trimming took 6 bases from V and 8 from J; bases not matched to a gene: 10. From germline, CDR1 is MNHEY and CDR2 SVGAGI. The CDR3 loop spans 14 amino acids. CDR3 loop: CASRPGQGMGGYTF. DNA for the CDR3: TGTGCCAGCAGGCCGGGACAGGGCATGGGGGGCTACACCTTC.

The CDR3 DNA is TGTGCCAGCAGCTTAGATCGGGGAGGATTGTATGGCTACACCTTC. It specifies CASSLDRGGLYGYTF. The rearrangement links TRBV7-8 to TRBJ1-2; D gene unclear. V lost 1 base and J lost 5, with 14 bases in between. This CDR3 comprises 15 residues. CDR1 and CDR2 from the germline V gene are SGHVS and FQNEAQ.

This clone was observed a single time. The V gene is TRBV10-3, the J gene TRBJ2-5; TRBD2 might be the D (5 bases). The CDR3 runs to 14 residues. Germline CDR1 and CDR2: ENHRY and SYGVKD. V was trimmed by 6 bases and J by 2 bases, leaving 13 bases between them. The CDR3 sequence is CAISPSLGQETQYF. The CDR3 DNA follows: TGTGCCATCAGCCCTTCACTAGGGCAAGAGACCCAGTACTTC.

This chain joins TRBV19 and TRBJ2-7; maybe TRBD2 (6 bases). The CDR3 totals 12 residues. Trimming removed 6 bases at V and 6 bases at J, with 12 bases between. Germline CDR1 and CDR2: LNHDA and SQIVND (reference sequence). The CDR3 sequence: CASSLGLPEQYF. CDR3 nucleotide sequence: TGTGCCAGTAGCCTGGGACTCCCCGAGCAGTACTTC.

The DNA of the CDR3 is TGCGCCAGCAGCTTGAGGACAGGGTCGGTCACTGAAGCTTTCTTT. It codes for CASSLRTGSVTEAFF. The chain is built from TRBV5-1 and TRBJ1-1; 8 positions match TRBD1. The germline V gene has CDR1 SGHRS and CDR2 YFSETQ. V dropped 1 base and J dropped 4; count of bases not matched to a gene: 6. The CDR3 loop spans 15 amino acids.

The chain couples TRBV5-1 to TRBJ2-7; 11 nucleotides agree with TRBD1. The CDR3 sequence is 16 residues long. The V and J ends lost 4 bases and 7 bases, in that order; junction bases with no gene match: 13. In germline, CDR1 is SGHRS, CDR2 YFSETQ. The DNA of the CDR3 is TGCGCCAGCAGCCCCCAACCCGGGACAGGGGGGGGTGAGCAGTACTTC. Translation: CASSPQPGTGGGEQYF.

The V and J genes are TRBV5-1 and TRBJ2-7, with D possibly matching TRBD2 (5 bases). The germline V gene encodes CDR1 SGHRS and CDR2 YFSETQ. CDR3 length equals 14 residues. V shed 4 bases and J shed 3 bases, with 14 bases lying between them. DNA of the CDR3: TGCGCCAGCAGCGCAGGAGCAGACTACTACGAGCAGTACTTC. It encodes CASSAGADYYEQYF.

V is TRBV6-5 and J is TRBJ2-1; TRBD2 matches at 12 bases. CDR1 and CDR2 (germline): MNHEY, SVGAGI. The CDR3 has 16 amino acids. The ends lost 2 bases at V and 6 bases at J; junction bases unmatched: 5. In DNA, the CDR3 is TGTGCCAGCAGTTACATGGGACTAGCGGGCCCCAATGAGCAGTTCTTC. This encodes CASSYMGLAGPNEQFF.

This chain links TRBV19 with TRBJ2-5, with a possible D match to TRBD1 (6 bases). The CDR3 is 14 amino acids. The V and J ends lost 7 bases and 6 bases respectively, with 18 bases between them. Germline loops: CDR1 LNHDA, CDR2 SQIVND (reference sequence). The CDR3 sequence is CASTNRQVRKTQYF. The CDR3 region has the DNA TGTGCCAGTACCAATCGACAGGTTCGGAAGACCCAGTACTTC.

In this sample, this clone turned up a few times. The gene calls are TRBV5-4 and TRBJ2-1; 10 nucleotides align to TRBD1. With 3 bases clipped from V and 4 bases from J, the junction kept 1 base outside the gene matches. The CDR3 has 14 residues. Germline CDR1 and CDR2: SGHNT and YYREEE (reference sequence). CDR3 sequence (DNA): TGTGCCAGCAGCTGGACAGGGGGGTACAATGAGCAGTTCTTC. Amino acids: CASSWTGGYNEQFF.